This T cell receptor (beta chain) was obtained from a study of T cell responses to AZD1222 COVID-19 vaccine. CDR1 and CDR2 (germline): SQVTM, ANQGSEA. The CDR3 has 16 amino acids. Turning to this clone: One junction end disagrees with the germline gene, perhaps due to a read error.

Generated by immunoSEQ multiplex PCR, the TCRdb table keeps only in-frame clones and is missing some. The sample comprises tens of thousands of clones, 85% to 90% of which are singletons, and approximately 5.2% rests with the top ten. The source of this sequence is an adult who received the AZD1222 COVID-19 vaccine. This sample comprised peripheral blood, obtained 28 days after the second AZD1222 dose. The chain employs TRBV29-1 and TRBJ1-3, with D possibly TRBD1 on 5 matching bases. The CDR3: CSVEGETRQVGNTIYF. DNA for the CDR3: TGCAGCGTGGAAGGGGAGACACGGCAAGTCGGAAACACCATATATTTT.